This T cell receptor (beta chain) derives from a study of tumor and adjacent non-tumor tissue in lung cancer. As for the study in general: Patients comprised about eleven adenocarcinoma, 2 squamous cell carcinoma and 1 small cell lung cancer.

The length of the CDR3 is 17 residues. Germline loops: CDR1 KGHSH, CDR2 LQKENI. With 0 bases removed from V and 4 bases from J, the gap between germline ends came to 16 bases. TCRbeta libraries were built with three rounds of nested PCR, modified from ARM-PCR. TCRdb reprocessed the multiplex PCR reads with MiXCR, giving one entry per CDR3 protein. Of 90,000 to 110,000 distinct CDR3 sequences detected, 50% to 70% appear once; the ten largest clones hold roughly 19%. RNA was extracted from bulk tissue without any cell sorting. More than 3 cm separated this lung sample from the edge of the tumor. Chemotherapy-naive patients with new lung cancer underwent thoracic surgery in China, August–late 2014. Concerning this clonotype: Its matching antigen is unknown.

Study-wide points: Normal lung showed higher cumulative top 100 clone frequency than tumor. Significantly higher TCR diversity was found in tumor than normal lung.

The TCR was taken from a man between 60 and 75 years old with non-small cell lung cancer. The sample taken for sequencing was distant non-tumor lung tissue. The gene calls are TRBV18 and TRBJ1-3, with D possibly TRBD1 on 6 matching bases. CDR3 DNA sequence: TGTGCCAGCTCACCACCAAACAGGGCGAGCTCAGGAAACACCATATATTTT. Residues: CASSPPNRASSGNTIYF. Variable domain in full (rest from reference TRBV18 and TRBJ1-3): NAGVMQNPRHLVRRRGQEARLRCSPMKGHSHVYWYRQLPEEGLKFMVYLQKENIIDESGMPKERFSAEFPKEGPSILRIQQVVRGDSAAYFCASSPPNRASSGNTIYFGEGSWLTVV.